This T cell receptor (beta chain) was found in a study of post-analysis software for immune sequencing data. Study-level information: Recorded subtypes: relapsing-remitting, secondary progressive, progressive-relapsing; some patients unannotated. Study-wide results and limits: TRBV segments more frequent in patients than in controls numbered roughly 5 and included TRBV5-6, TRBV5-1 and TRBV20-1.

The authors incorporated unique molecular identifiers into the TCR beta cDNA libraries. TCRdb processed the PCR reads anew with MiXCR; each CDR3 protein has one entry. Here the sample spans fewer than 900,000 distinct CDR3 sequences, more than 45% being singletons. The CDR3 runs to 16 residues. Germline CDR1 reads LGHDT; CDR2 reads YNNKEL (reference sequence). Turning to this clonotype: Its cognate antigen is unknown.

What was sequenced was blood. The gene calls are TRBV3-1 and TRBJ2-7, with a weak D call TRBD1 (6 bases). Judging by the DNA end, TRBJ2-4 fits better; the J call may be wrong. The receptor's source is a girl aged 10 to 17 with multiple sclerosis. CDR3 loop: CASSHTGSGAKNIQYF. CDR3 DNA sequence: TGTGCCAGCAGCCACACAGGGAGCGGAGCCAAAAACATTCAGTACTTC.